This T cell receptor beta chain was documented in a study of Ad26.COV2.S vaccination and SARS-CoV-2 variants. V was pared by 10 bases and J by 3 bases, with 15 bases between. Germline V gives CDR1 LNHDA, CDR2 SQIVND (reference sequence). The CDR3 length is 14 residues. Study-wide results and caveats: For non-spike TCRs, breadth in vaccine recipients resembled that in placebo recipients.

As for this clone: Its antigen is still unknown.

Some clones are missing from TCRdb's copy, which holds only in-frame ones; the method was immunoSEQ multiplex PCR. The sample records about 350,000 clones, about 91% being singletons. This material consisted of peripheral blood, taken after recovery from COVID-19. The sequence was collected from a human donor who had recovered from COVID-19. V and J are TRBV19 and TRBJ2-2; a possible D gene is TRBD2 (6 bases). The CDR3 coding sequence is TGTGCCACCAAGGGCTCGGGAGACACCGGGGAGCTGTTTTTT. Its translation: CATKGSGDTGELFF.